This TCR beta chain comes out of a study of shared clonotypes between healthy human individuals (TCRdb year 2020). The study in broad terms: A few men and two women, aged 18 to 49 years, made up the cohort. For each donor, CD4 naive and CD4 memory were each run on three plates, CD8 naive on two plates, and CD8 memory on one plate. Blood TCR repertoires of 5 or 6 healthy adults were deeply sequenced to estimate repertoire size and the extent of clonotype sharing between individuals. To increase sequencing depth and limit assay-specific biases, different laboratories used diverse techniques to prepare libraries and sequence TCR repertoires. Leukapheresis yielded between about 0.9 and 10 billion PBMCs per donor. The investigation overall reported the following: Pairwise subsampling led to the expectation that sequencing depth would affect the degree of clonotype sharing among donors. Even with the large sequencing depth, rarefaction of the sorted-subset datasets indicated that sequencing was incomplete. Sampling was limited to blood, and TCR repertoires in tissue likely differ from TCR repertoires in blood. Sharing across a handful of donors was observed for about 5% of naive CD4, less than 4% of naive CD8, 2% to 2.5% of memory CD4, and less than 0.45% of memory CD8 clonotypes. Because the study included only a small number of donors, the genetic and exposure-history diversity represented was limited. Compared with non-shared clonotypes, clonotypes shared by all four sorted-subset donors had higher generation probabilities. Larger estimated clonotype richness was generally found for naive subsets than for memory subsets.

TCR CDR3 regions were amplified from genomic DNA by multiplex PCR using the deep immunoSEQ assay. Extracted genomic DNA from each cell subset was spread evenly across all wells of several immunoSEQ 96-well plates, with each plate serving as a replicate. For sorted subsets, each replicate PCR was loaded with roughly 190 ng genomic DNA, equivalent to 32,000 or so T cell genomes. Purified libraries were measured with a Qubit 3.0 fluorometer, size-checked on a Bioanalyzer 2100, and measured again with the KAPA Library Quantification kit. A separate single-read 150-cycle Illumina NextSeq 550 flow cell was used to sequence each immunoSEQ 96-well plate. In the authors' own workflow: The immunoSEQ output contained only junctional sequences without quality scores, so filtering could not match that applied to full-length reads. Sequences were annotated with PyIR, a Python wrapper for IgBLAST v1.9, using IMGT germline references to assign V/J genes and CDR3. Reads with weak V/J assignments (E-value above 1e-6), missing CDR3, stop codons, out-of-frame junctions, or ambiguous translated residues were removed. V3J clonotypes were defined as sequences sharing the same inferred V gene, J gene, and CDR3 amino acid sequence. The percentage overlap between two repertoires was calculated by dividing the number of shared unique clonotypes by the size of the smaller repertoire. Three approaches were used to assess repertoire richness: RTK rarefaction, the Chao1 estimator, and Recon v2.1 estimates of unobserved clonotypes. Generation probabilities were computed with OLGA for all TCRbeta clonotypes obtained by the gDNA method from several donors. Sourced from immuneACCESS, this table was stored by TCRdb with only in-frame sequences that have V and J called. A share of the clones is absent; for the studies checked, an unresolved V gene accounts for under half, and the remainder has no known explanation. V and J calls and clone size are those listed in that table; D and trimming were worked out from the DNA. For this sample the table gives 2 million to 2.5 million clones, of which over 85% were detected only once. Under 0.15% of the sample belongs to the ten largest clones.

The donors were healthy, HIV-negative adults who had no recently reported acute infections or vaccinations. All donors were Caucasian adults living in Nashville, Tennessee, USA. Magnetic negative selection was used to enrich CD4+ T cells, after which naive cells were positively selected on CD45RA and the negative fraction became the memory subset. Blood was collected by leukapheresis, and PBMCs were isolated by Ficoll-Histopaque density gradient centrifugation and then cryopreserved in liquid nitrogen vapor phase. Analytical flow cytometry was used to check the purity and quantity of every magnetically sorted T cell population. Each sorted fraction had its genomic DNA isolated and then quantified by UV absorbance on a Nanodrop 2000c. The germline V gene provides CDR1 MNHEY and CDR2 SVGAGI. Its CDR3 holds 12 amino acids, cysteine through phenylalanine. Only the CDR3 DNA stays, 36 bases, in frame from base 1. Unmatched junction bases come to 4, with V trimmed by 9 bases and J by 4 bases.

On this clone: This receptor's antigen is unknown. No much larger clone is present one base from it, and per-base qualities are unavailable.

The chain is encoded by TRBV6-5 joined to TRBJ2-7, with 9 middle bases fitting TRBD1. This receptor was obtained from a man between 18 and 35 years old in good health. Specimen: naive CD4+ T cells sorted from blood. The meaning of the sample's cell subset or site label: CD45RA+ positively selected. DNA sequence: TGTGCCAGTAACAGGGGGCCATACGAGCAGTACTTC. This is translated as CASNRGPYEQYF.